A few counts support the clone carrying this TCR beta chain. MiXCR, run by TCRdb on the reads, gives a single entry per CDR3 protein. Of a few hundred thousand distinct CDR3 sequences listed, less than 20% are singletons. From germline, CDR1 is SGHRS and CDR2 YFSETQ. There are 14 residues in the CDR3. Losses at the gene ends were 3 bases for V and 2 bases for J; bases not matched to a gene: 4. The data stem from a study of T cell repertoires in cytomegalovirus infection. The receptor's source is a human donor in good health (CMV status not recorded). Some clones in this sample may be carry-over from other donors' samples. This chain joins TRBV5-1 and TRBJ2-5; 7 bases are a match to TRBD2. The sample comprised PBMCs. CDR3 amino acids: CASSWTRGQETQYF. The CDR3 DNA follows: TGCGCCAGCAGCTGGACGCGGGGGCAAGAGACCCAGTACTTC.